This T cell receptor (beta chain) was sequenced during a study of cytomegalovirus exposure and HLA in healthy donors. Germline V gene data show CDR1 as SGHNT and CDR2 as YYREEE (reference sequence). This CDR3 has 15 amino acids. Trimming removed 1 base from V and 2 bases from J; junction bases left unmatched: 5. These donors were members of the approximately 110-subject validation cohort, a group separate from the roughly 670-subject first cohort. On this clone itself: Its antigen is unknown.

Sequencing used immunoSEQ multiplex PCR; TCRdb keeps in-frame clones, though not all of them. The sample holds 100,000 to 150,000 clones, 90% to 97% seen once. Study results and caveats: Some public TCRs appeared in many individuals, while most sequences were rare. Some TCR beta chains (roughly 150 of them) were listed as cytomegalovirus-associated.

The specimen was PBMCs. The clonotype originates from a man between 18 and 29 years old in good health and CMV-seronegative. The V gene is TRBV5-4, the J gene TRBJ2-5; 7 bases are a match to TRBD1. Here the CDR3 DNA reads TGTGCCAGCAGCTTGAGTTGGGGACAGCAAGAGACCCAGTACTTC. Protein: CASSLSWGQQETQYF.